This T cell receptor beta chain was sequenced for a study of T cell changes during pregnancy in multiple sclerosis. Data came from immunoSEQ multiplex PCR; TCRdb stores just in-frame clones and leaves some out. The table has 70,000 to 95,000 clones, about 93% seen once. The sequencing here drew on peripheral blood, taken after pregnancy. The sequence came from a female donor in good health, enrolled as a control in a pregnancy study.

The DNA for the CDR3 is TGTGCCAGCAGCCAGGAAGCGGAAACTAGCACAGATACGCAGTATTTT. Amino acid sequence: CASSQEAETSTDTQYF. The chain couples TRBV4-2 to TRBJ2-3, with D maybe TRBD2 (5 bases). The ends were cut back, 3 bases at V and 0 bases at J, with 13 bases in the middle. This CDR3 comprises 16 residues. The V gene's germline CDR1 is LGHNA and CDR2 YNFKEQ.